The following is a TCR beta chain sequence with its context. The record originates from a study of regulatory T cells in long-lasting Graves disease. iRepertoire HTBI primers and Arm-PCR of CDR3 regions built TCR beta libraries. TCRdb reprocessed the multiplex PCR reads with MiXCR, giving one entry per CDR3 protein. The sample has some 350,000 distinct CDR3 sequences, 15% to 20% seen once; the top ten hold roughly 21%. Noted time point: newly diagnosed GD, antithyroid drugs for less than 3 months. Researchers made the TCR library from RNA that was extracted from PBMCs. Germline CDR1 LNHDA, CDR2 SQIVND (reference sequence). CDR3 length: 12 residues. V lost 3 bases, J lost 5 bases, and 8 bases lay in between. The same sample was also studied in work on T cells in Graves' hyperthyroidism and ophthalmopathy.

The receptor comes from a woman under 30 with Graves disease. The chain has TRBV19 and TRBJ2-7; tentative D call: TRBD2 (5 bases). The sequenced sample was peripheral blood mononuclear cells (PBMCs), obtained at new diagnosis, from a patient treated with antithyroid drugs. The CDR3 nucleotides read TGTGCCAGTAGTATCGGGGTGGACGAGCAGTACTTC. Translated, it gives CASSIGVDEQYF.